The rows below give T cell receptor beta chains drawn from one sample of a study of T-cell memory formation after mild COVID-19. TCRdb reprocessed the 5' RACE reads with MiXCR, giving one entry per CDR3 protein. Seen here are roughly 170,000 distinct CDR3 sequences, around 18% observed once, and the top ten hold roughly 3.8%. Sequencing input: PBMCs or a T cell subset sorted from them (not recorded which). Receptors were obtained from a man between 18 and 35 years old who had mild COVID-19 (a few samples of this study predate the infection). Cell type and time point are not known. Both conserved end residues are part of each CDR3. The D gene is left open where the match is weak. Size is stated for part of the rows, as once, few or many counts, or as a class when the clone is expanded.

D,V,size,J,CDR3,DNA
.,TRBV4-1,few,TRBJ2-2,CASSQVSGFLNANRTGELFF,TGCGCCAGCAGCCAAGTGAGCGGATTCCTTAATGCGAACCGGACCGGGGAGCTGTTTTTT
.,TRBV7-2,.,TRBJ1-1,CASSRMSGGANTEAFF,TGTGCCAGCAGCCGAATGTCGGGGGGCGCGAACACTGAAGCTTTCTTT
.,TRBV7-9,.,TRBJ2-3,CASSFGGARSTDTQYF,TGTGCCAGCAGCTTCGGTGGGGCTCGGTCCACAGATACGCAGTATTTT
TRBD1,TRBV20-1,few,TRBJ2-7,CSASRGRTYEQYF,TGCAGTGCTAGCAGGGGGAGAACCTACGAGCAGTACTTC
TRBD1,TRBV7-3,.,TRBJ1-2,CASSRRQGSGYTF,TGTGCCAGCAGCCGACGACAGGGGTCGGGCTACACCTTC
.,TRBV12-3/TRBV12-4,few,TRBJ1-2,CASSWDTNYGYTF,TGTGCCAGCAGTTGGGACACTAACTATGGCTACACCTTC
TRBD1,TRBV7-8,.,TRBJ1-6,CASSLRTGPTLHF,TGTGCCAGCAGCCTGAGGACAGGTCCCACCCTCCACTTT
.,TRBV6-1,.,TRBJ1-5,CASSGGHSNQPQHF,TGTGCCAGCAGTGGAGGTCATAGCAATCAGCCCCAGCATTTT
.,TRBV7-2,many,TRBJ2-1,CASSPGGRGLMNEQFF,TGTGCCAGCAGTCCCGGGGGTAGGGGCCTGATGAATGAGCAGTTCTTC
.,TRBV7-9,few,TRBJ2-1,CASSPAGNPANEQFF,TGTGCCAGCAGCCCGGCTGGTAACCCAGCCAATGAGCAGTTCTTC
TRBD1,TRBV20-1,few,TRBJ1-4,CSAIQGGNEKLFF,TGCAGTGCTATACAGGGGGGGAATGAAAAACTGTTTTTT
TRBD2,TRBV7-2,many,TRBJ2-3,CASKSGTTVWQYF,TGTGCCAGCAAGTCCGGGACTACCGTATGGCAGTATTTT
.,TRBV4-1,many,TRBJ1-4,CASSLVGGEKLFF,TGCGCCAGCAGCCTGGTGGGAGGAGAAAAACTGTTTTTT
.,TRBV9,few,TRBJ2-5,CASSVHLQETQYF,TGTGCCAGCAGCGTCCACCTCCAAGAGACCCAGTACTTC
TRBD1,TRBV5-5,once,TRBJ1-5,CASSRRDRESYSNQPQHF,TGTGCCAGCAGCAGAAGGGACAGGGAATCTTATAGCAATCAGCCCCAGCATTTT
TRBD1,TRBV6-4,.,TRBJ2-1,CASSSGTGWGEQFF,TGTGCCAGCAGTTCCGGGACAGGGTGGGGTGAGCAGTTCTTC
TRBD2,TRBV7-2,many,TRBJ2-1,CASSLGLAKDEQFF,TGTGCCAGCAGCTTAGGACTAGCGAAGGATGAGCAGTTCTTC
.,TRBV30,.,TRBJ1-4,CAWSSGERGKLFF,TGTGCCTGGAGTAGCGGGGAACGTGGAAAACTGTTTTTT
TRBD1,TRBV5-6,many,TRBJ1-6,CASNLRGTGGSPLHF,TGTGCCAGCAACTTGAGAGGGACAGGGGGTTCACCCCTCCACTTT
.,TRBV6-6,few,TRBJ2-3,CASSYERRYTDTQYF,TGTGCCAGCAGTTACGAACGGCGCTACACAGATACGCAGTATTTT
TRBD2,TRBV3-1,once,TRBJ2-2,CASSWGGLPNTGELFF,TGTGCCAGCAGCTGGGGGGGGTTACCGAACACCGGGGAGCTGTTTTTT
.,TRBV18,.,TRBJ1-4,CASSPNEQGEGEKLFF,TGTGCCAGCTCACCCAACGAACAGGGAGAAGGTGAAAAACTGTTTTTT
.,TRBV30,.,TRBJ2-1,CAWSFAGEQFF,TGTGCCTGGAGTTTCGCGGGTGAGCAGTTCTTC
.,TRBV30,.,TRBJ1-3,CAWRLPPDRPSGNTIYF,TGTGCCTGGAGGCTTCCTCCCGACAGGCCCTCTGGAAACACCATATATTTT
TRBD1,TRBV12-3/TRBV12-4,.,TRBJ2-5,CASSPRDRVKETQYF,TGTGCCAGCAGTCCCCGGGACAGGGTTAAAGAGACCCAGTACTTC
.,TRBV5-1,few,TRBJ2-2,CASSLAADTGELFF,TGCGCCAGCAGCTTGGCGGCGGACACCGGGGAGCTGTTTTTT
TRBD1,TRBV5-1,.,TRBJ2-5,CASSKDRILGTQYF,TGCGCCAGCAGCAAGGACAGGATCCTTGGGACCCAGTACTTC
.,TRBV5-1,many,TRBJ2-7,CASSLEAGVYEQYF,TGCGCCAGCAGCTTGGAGGCAGGGGTCTACGAGCAGTACTTC
.,TRBV10-3,few,TRBJ1-1,CAISEPGREAFF,TGTGCCATCAGTGAGCCCGGGAGGGAAGCTTTCTTT
.,TRBV5-6,few,TRBJ2-3,CASSPQGNTQYF,TGTGCCAGCAGCCCACAGGGAAATACGCAGTATTTT
.,TRBV5-1,few,TRBJ2-1,CASSLNGRGSYNEQFF,TGCGCCAGCAGCTTGAATGGCCGGGGCTCCTACAATGAGCAGTTCTTC
.,TRBV7-2,.,TRBJ1-6,CASSLGQSLHF,TGTGCCAGCAGCTTAGGGCAGTCCCTCCACTTT
.,TRBV4-3,few,TRBJ1-5,CASSQEVGLPQHF,TGCGCCAGCAGCCAAGAGGTGGGGCTGCCCCAGCATTTT